This T cell receptor (beta chain) emerged from a study of blood T cell repertoires in COVID-19. This clone was recorded once. Original handling: Estimation of nucleated cell counts relied on the amplification of reference gene primers. TCRdb's copy holds only in-frame clones and misses some; the assay was immunoSEQ multiplex PCR. V, J and clone size are those of that table, while D and trimming were read from the DNA. The sample has 150,000 to 200,000 clones, roughly 88% seen once. Germline CDR1 and CDR2: SGHAT and FQNNGV. The CDR3 extends over 13 amino acids. The V end lost 2 bases, the J end lost 10 bases, and 14 bases lay between the germline ends.

V and J are TRBV11-2 and TRBJ1-1, with D tentatively TRBD1 (5 bases). This receptor was obtained from a woman in her sixties or seventies who had recovered from COVID-19. Material for sequencing was PBMCs or T cells enriched from blood (not recorded which). CDR3: CASSLMQGLAAFF. Written as DNA, the CDR3 is TGTGCCAGCAGCTTAATGCAGGGACTGGCAGCTTTCTTT.